These T cell receptor beta chains were read from a single sample in a study of control samples from healthy donors and cancer patients. The protocol was immunoSEQ multiplex PCR, while the TCRdb copy is restricted to in-frame clones and leaves out a portion. The table has about 77,000 clones, around 94% seen once. Material: blood. These TCRs come from a woman aged 55-70 years in good health. CDR3s include the opening cysteine and the closing phenylalanine or tryptophan. The D gene is left open where the match is weak. Expanded clones are given a class, and other clones once, few, many or no size at all.

-	-	TRBV19	TRBJ1-1	CASSMGRETEAFF	TGTGCCAGTAGTATGGGAAGGGAGACTGAAGCTTTCTTT
-	-	TRBV7-2	TRBJ2-1	CASRSPSGGEQFF	TGTGCCAGCAGATCCCCCTCAGGCGGTGAGCAGTTCTTC
-	-	TRBV11-2	TRBJ1-1	CASSTQRNTEAFF	TGTGCCAGCAGCACCCAGAGGAACACTGAAGCTTTCTTT
TRBD1	-	TRBV24-1	TRBJ2-2	CATEGTGQLFF	TGTGCCACCGAGGGGACAGGGCAGCTGTTTTTT
TRBD2	-	TRBV18	TRBJ2-1	CASSRSGGYNEQFF	TGTGCCAGCTCACGGAGCGGGGGTTACAATGAGCAGTTCTTC
-	-	TRBV5-1	TRBJ2-5	CASSWNQGQETQYF	TGCGCCAGCAGCTGGAACCAGGGGCAAGAGACCCAGTACTTC
-	-	TRBV7-2	TRBJ2-1	CASSLMRGDEQFF	TGTGCCAGCAGCTTAATGAGGGGCGATGAGCAGTTCTTC
-	-	TRBV25-1	TRBJ1-1	CASSERLGPSTEAFF	TGTGCCAGCAGTGAAAGGTTGGGCCCCTCCACTGAAGCTTTCTTT
TRBD1	-	TRBV11-2	TRBJ1-4	CASSLDRATNEKLFF	TGTGCCAGCAGCCTTGACAGGGCAACTAATGAAAAACTGTTTTTT
TRBD1	-	TRBV7-6	TRBJ2-7	CASSLGTGRYEQYF	TGTGCCAGCAGCTTAGGGACAGGTCGATACGAGCAGTACTTC
TRBD2	-	TRBV7-9	TRBJ2-1	CASSLGTSGTNEQFF	TGTGCCAGCAGTCTGGGGACTAGCGGGACGAATGAGCAGTTCTTC
-	once	TRBV6-5	TRBJ1-5	CASNVGGNNQPQHF	TGTGCCAGCAATGTAGGGGGGAACAATCAGCCCCAGCATTTT
-	-	TRBV6-5	TRBJ2-3	CAARAKSTDTQYF	TGTGCCGCGAGGGCCAAGAGCACAGATACGCAGTATTTT
-	few	TRBV10-2	TRBJ1-2	CASSESISHRGYTF	TGCGCCAGCAGTGAGTCAATCAGTCATCGTGGCTACACCTTC
TRBD1	-	TRBV7-9	TRBJ1-6	CASSWTGGDSPLHF	TGTGCCAGCAGCTGGACAGGGGGCGATTCACCCCTCCACTTT
-	-	TRBV11-3	TRBJ2-1	CASSLDLSGNRGEQFF	TGTGCCAGCAGCTTAGATCTGTCGGGGAATCGGGGTGAGCAGTTCTTC
-	-	TRBV7-8	TRBJ1-1	CASSLPGTEAFF	TGTGCCAGCAGCCTACCCGGGACTGAAGCTTTCTTT
-	-	TRBV19	TRBJ1-2	CASSLTGPNYGYTF	TGTGCCAGTAGCCTAACAGGCCCCAACTATGGCTACACCTTC
-	once	TRBV24-1	TRBJ1-1	CATSDGADTEAFF	TGTGCCACCAGTGATGGGGCGGACACTGAAGCTTTCTTT
-	-	TRBV27	TRBJ1-5	CASSLYREDQPQHF	TGTGCCAGCAGTTTATACAGGGAGGACCAGCCCCAGCATTTT